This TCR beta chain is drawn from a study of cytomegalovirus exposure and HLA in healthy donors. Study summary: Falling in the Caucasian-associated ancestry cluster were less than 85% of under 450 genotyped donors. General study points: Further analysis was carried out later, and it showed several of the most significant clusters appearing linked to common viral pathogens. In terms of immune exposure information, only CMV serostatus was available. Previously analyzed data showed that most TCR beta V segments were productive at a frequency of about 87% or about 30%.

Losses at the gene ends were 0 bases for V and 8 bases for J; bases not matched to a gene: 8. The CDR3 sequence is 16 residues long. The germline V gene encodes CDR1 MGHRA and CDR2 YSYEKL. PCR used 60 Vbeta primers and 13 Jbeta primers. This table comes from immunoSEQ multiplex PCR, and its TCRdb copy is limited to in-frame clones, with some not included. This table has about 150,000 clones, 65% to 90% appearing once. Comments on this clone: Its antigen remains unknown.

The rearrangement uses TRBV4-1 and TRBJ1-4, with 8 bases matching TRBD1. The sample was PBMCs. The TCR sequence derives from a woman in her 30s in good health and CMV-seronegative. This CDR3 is CASSQEYRTGLEKLFF. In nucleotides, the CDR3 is TGCGCCAGCAGCCAAGAATACAGGACAGGGTTGGAAAAACTGTTTTTT.